This T cell receptor beta chain was sequenced in a study of T cells after yellow fever vaccination. Across the study: SMART-Seq v4 Ultra Low Input handled preparation of low-cell-number fractions.

Study-level findings and limits: Any FACS-sorted repertoire could hold abundant clonotypes that contaminate it from the bulk population.

TCRdb ran MiXCR on the 5' RACE reads and lists one entry per CDR3 protein. The sample lists 400,000 or so distinct CDR3 sequences, more than 5.5% occurring once. For this clonotype: The antigen remains unidentified.

This CDR3 spans 16 amino acids. V was clipped by 5 bases and J by 0 bases; unmatched bases: 8. Per the germline V gene, CDR1 is LNHNV and CDR2 is YYDKDF (reference sequence). J is TRBJ2-3 and V is TRBV15, with 7 bases fitting TRBD2. This material consisted of PBMCs, taken 5 days after the yellow fever booster vaccination. The source is a man aged 25-45 years who received the YFV17D yellow fever vaccine. The CDR3: CATSLAASVSTDTQYF. Written as DNA, the CDR3 is TGTGCCACCAGCCTAGCGGCAAGCGTTAGCACAGATACGCAGTATTTT.